The TCR beta chain described here comes from a study of cytomegalovirus exposure and HLA in healthy donors. Some clones are missing from TCRdb's copy, which holds only in-frame ones; the method was immunoSEQ multiplex PCR. The sample lists some 210,000 clones; roughly 84% were seen once. The roughly 120-subject validation cohort, separate from the roughly 700-subject first cohort, included the donors. This receptor was identified in a woman aged 18-29 years in good health and CMV-seropositive. The source material was PBMCs.

CDR3 nucleotides: TGTGCCAGCAGCTTAGACTACGGGACACTTAGCAATCAGCCCCAGCATTTT. Translating gives CASSLDYGTLSNQPQHF. The genes are TRBV7-9 and TRBJ1-5; possibly TRBD1 for D (6 bases). Germline V gives CDR1 SEHNR, CDR2 FQNEAQ (reference sequence). This CDR3 has 17 amino acids. V was pared by 1 base and J by 0 bases, with 13 bases between.